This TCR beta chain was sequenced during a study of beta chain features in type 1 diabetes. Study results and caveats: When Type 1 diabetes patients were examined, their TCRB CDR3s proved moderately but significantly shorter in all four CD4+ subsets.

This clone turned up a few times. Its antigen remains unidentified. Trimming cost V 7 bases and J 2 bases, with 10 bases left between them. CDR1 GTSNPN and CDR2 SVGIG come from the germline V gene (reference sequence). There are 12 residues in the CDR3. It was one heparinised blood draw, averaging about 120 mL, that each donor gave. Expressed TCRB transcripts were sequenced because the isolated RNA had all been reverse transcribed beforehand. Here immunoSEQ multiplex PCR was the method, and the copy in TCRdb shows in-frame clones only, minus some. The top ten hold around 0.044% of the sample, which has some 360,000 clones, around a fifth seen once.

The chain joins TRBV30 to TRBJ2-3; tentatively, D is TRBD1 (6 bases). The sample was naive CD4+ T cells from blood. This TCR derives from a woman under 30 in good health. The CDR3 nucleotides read TGTGCCTCCGGACAGTCCACAGATACGCAGTATTTT. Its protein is CASGQSTDTQYF.